This T cell receptor beta chain stems from a study of cytomegalovirus exposure and HLA in healthy donors (dated by TCRdb to about 2017). Study-wide context: The 666 repertoires of the first cohort and the roughly 120 validation repertoires were produced on the same platform, according to a later analysis. A separate validation cohort of approximately 120 different subjects was used in addition to the roughly 700-subject first cohort. High-throughput TCR immunosequencing, statistical association of individual TCRs with disease status, and machine learning were combined to predict cytomegalovirus infection status. The study aimed to test whether cataloging public T cell receptors could reveal signatures of past pathogen exposure.

Donors formed part of the validation cohort, which comprised over a hundred subjects and was distinct from the first cohort of 670 or so subjects. Libraries were constructed by the immunoSEQ multiplex PCR assay. The source study handled its data this way. To diagnose cytomegalovirus status from the catalog of TCR beta chain sequences, a statistical classification framework was built. TCRdb re-hosts the immuneACCESS table, in-frame sequences only. Its copies lack some clones; in the studies checked, an unresolved V gene accounts for under half of them, and the cause for the rest is not known. D and trimming come from the DNA, and the V and J calls and clone size come from that table. This sample is represented by over 200,000 clones; approximately 87% of them were singletons. The top ten clonotypes cover about 6% of the sample. As for this clone: This clone's antigen is unknown. Nothing much larger sits one base from this clone, and base qualities are not available.

The investigation overall reported the following: The authors suggested that the approach could potentially be extended to other disease states and immunological phenotypes. A later analysis lacked HLA typing for the validation cohort, so it scored co-occurrence in that cohort across all 130 or so repertoires. In the study, approximately 160 TCR beta chains were listed as associated with cytomegalovirus. In a later analysis, TCRs clustered in the first cohort were found to also tend to co-occur in the approximately 120 validation repertoires, with 85% to 95% of cluster scores above 0. In both the original and validation cohorts, the classifier was reported to diagnose cytomegalovirus status with high specificity and sensitivity. Three of the identified cytomegalovirus-associated TCR beta chains were confirmed in vitro to be specific for cytomegalovirus antigens. While some public TCRs were present in many individuals, most TCR sequences turned up only very rarely across donors.

Via the germline V gene, CDR1 is MDHEN and CDR2 SYDVKM. Counted from cysteine to phenylalanine, this CDR3 has 14 amino acids. Here the CDR3 DNA is all that survives: 42 bases in frame from base 1. Between the V and J ends, shortened by 5 bases and 4 bases respectively, the junction contains 14 bases. The specimen sequenced was PBMCs. The rearrangement combines TRBV28 with TRBJ1-2; the D segment could be TRBD1, given 6 matching bases. This receptor was identified in a woman younger than 35 in good health and CMV-seronegative. CDR3 protein: CASSETGTTYGYTF. The DNA sequence is given as TGTGCCAGCAGTGAAACCGGGACAACCTATGGCTACACCTTC.